This T cell receptor beta chain was retrieved from a study of T-cell memory formation after mild COVID-19. Study at large: Largely donor-specific sequence clusters came from a couple of donors.

TCR alpha and TCR beta cDNA libraries carrying sample barcodes and UMIs were produced by 5'RACE using constant-segment primers. TCRdb called the 5' RACE reads again in MiXCR, with one record for every CDR3 protein. The sample consists of just under 50,000 distinct CDR3 sequences, more than 10% of them appearing once. As regards this clonotype: Its specificity is unknown.

Study-wide points: Most CD4+ clones that shrank were in CM and EM, while CD8+ ones turned up in EMRA. Clonal second-wave expansions that peaked on day 37 had unconfirmed SARS-CoV-2 specificity.

Germline V gene data show CDR1 as MNHEY and CDR2 as SVGEGT. The V end lost 7 bases, the J end lost 2 bases, and 15 bases lay between the germline ends. This CDR3 is 15 amino acids long. The clonotype originates from a man aged 18 to 30 who had mild COVID-19 (a few samples of this study predate the infection). Cell type and time point are not known. Sequences were obtained from PBMCs or a T cell subset sorted from them (not recorded which). This sequence joins TRBV6-2 or TRBV6-3 and TRBJ2-1; D is uncertain. The CDR3 region has the DNA TGTGCCAGCACGTCGGCTCACTGGCCCTACAATGAGCAGTTCTTC. This gives the protein CASTSAHWPYNEQFF.